This entry is about one T cell receptor beta chain. What it recognizes is unknown. The data derive from a study of identical twins. Study results and caveats: Memory repertoires showed no such pattern, whereas abundant cord blood beta clonotypes carried fewer insertions. Alpha sequences out of frame and shared by twins had excess low generation probability.

This CDR3 region has 14 residues. V lost 2 bases, J lost 6 bases, and 8 bases lay in between. Germline V CDR1 and CDR2: SEHNR, FQNEAQ (reference sequence). Donors were all healthy Caucasians. Template switching added a universal primer site; cDNA carried unique molecular identifiers. TCRdb reprocessed the 5' RACE reads via MiXCR and lists one record per CDR3 protein. There are 200,000 to 250,000 distinct CDR3 sequences in the sample; around 6.6% occur only once, and under 4% lies in the top ten. This sample also appeared in a second study, on yellow fever vaccine responses in identical twins.

Sequencing was performed on memory (CD45RO+) T cells sorted from blood. The receptor comes from a woman younger than 30 in good health. V gene TRBV7-9 combines with J gene TRBJ1-6, with D perhaps matching TRBD1 (5 bases). The CDR3 DNA follows: TGTGCCAGCAGCTTATCGGGGGGTAATTCACCCCTCCACTTT. As protein: CASSLSGGNSPLHF.